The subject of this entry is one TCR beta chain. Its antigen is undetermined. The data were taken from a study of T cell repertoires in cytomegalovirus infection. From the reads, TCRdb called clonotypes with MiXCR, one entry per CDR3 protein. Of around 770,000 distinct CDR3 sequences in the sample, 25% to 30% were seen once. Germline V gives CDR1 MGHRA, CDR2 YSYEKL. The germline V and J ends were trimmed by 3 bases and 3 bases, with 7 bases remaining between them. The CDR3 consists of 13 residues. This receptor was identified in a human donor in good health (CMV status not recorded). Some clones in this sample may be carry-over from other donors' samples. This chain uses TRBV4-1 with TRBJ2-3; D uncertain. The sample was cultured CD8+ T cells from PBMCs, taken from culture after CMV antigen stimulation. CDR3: CASSHMKTDTQYF. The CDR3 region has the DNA TGCGCCAGCAGCCACATGAAGACAGATACGCAGTATTTT.